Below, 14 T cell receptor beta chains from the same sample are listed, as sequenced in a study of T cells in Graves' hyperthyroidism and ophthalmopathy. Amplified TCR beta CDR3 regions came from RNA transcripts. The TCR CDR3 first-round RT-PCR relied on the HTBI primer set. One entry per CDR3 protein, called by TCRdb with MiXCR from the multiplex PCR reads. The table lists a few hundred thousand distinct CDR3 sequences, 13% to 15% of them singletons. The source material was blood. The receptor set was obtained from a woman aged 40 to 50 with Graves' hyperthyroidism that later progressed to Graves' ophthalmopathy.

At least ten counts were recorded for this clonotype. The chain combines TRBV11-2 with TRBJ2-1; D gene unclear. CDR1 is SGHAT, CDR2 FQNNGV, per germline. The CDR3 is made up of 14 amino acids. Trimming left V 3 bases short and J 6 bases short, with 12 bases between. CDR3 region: CASSFGSFANEQFF. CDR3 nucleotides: TGTGCCAGCAGCTTCGGTAGTTTCGCCAATGAGCAGTTCTTC.

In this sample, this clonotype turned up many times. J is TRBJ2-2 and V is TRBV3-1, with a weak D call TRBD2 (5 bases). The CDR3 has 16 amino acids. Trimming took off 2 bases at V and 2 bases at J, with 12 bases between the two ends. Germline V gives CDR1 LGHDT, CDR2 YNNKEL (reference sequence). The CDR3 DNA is TGTGCCAGCAGCCAAAACCCCACTAGTAACACCGGGGAGCTGTTTTTT. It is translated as CASSQNPTSNTGELFF.

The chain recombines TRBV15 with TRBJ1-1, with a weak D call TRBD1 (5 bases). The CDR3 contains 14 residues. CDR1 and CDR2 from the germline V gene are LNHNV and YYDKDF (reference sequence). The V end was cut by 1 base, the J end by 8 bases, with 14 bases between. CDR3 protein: CATSRVEAGGEAFF. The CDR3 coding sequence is TGTGCCACCAGCAGAGTGGAGGCGGGGGGAGAAGCTTTCTTT. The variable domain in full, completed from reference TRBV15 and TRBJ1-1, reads DAMVIQNPRYQVTQFGKPVTLSCSQTLNHNVMYWYQQKSSQAPKLLFHYYDKDFNNEADTPDNFQSRRPNTSFCFLDIRSPGLGDTAMYLCATSRVEAGGEAFFGQGTRLTVV.

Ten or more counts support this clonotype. The CDR3 is CASSLRGSEPQHF. The CDR3 DNA is TGTGCCAGCAGTCTGAGGGGAAGTGAGCCCCAGCATTTT. This sequence joins TRBV12-3 or TRBV12-4 and TRBJ1-5; D perhaps matches TRBD1 (5 bases). Trimming took 5 bases from V and 8 from J, leaving 13 bases between them. The CDR3 totals 13 residues.

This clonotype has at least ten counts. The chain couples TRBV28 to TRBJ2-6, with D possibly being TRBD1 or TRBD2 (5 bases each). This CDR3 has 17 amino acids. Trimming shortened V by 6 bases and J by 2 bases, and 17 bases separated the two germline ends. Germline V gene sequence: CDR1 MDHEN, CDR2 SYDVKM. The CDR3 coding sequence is TGTGCCAGCAGAATGGGGCGGGCGCGGGCTGGGGCCAACGTCCTGACTTTC. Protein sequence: CASRMGRARAGANVLTF.

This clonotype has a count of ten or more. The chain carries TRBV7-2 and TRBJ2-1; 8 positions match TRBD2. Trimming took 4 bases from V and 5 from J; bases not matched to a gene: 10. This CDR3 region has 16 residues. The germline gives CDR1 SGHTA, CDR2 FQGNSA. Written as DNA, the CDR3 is TGTGCCAGCAGCTATGGACCGGCGGGAGGTGACAATGAGCAGTTCTTC. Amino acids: CASSYGPAGGDNEQFF. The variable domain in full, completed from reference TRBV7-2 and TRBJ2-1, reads GAGVSQSPSNKVTEKGKDVELRCDPISGHTALYWYRQSLGQGLEFLIYFQGNSAPDKSGLPSDRFSAERTGGSVSTLTIQRTQQEDSAVYLCASSYGPAGGDNEQFFGPGTRLTVL.

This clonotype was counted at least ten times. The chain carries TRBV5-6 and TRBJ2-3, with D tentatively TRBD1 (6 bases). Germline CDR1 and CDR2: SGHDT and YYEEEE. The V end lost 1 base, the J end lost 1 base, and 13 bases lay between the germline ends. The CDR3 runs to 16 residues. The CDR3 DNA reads TGTGCCAGCAGCTTGAGAGACAGGCCTGGCACAGATACGCAGTATTTT. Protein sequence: CASSLRDRPGTDTQYF.

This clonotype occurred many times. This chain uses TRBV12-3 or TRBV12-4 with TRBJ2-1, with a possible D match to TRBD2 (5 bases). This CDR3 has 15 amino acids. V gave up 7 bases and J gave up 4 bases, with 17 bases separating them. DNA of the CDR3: TGTGCCAGCAAGTCCCCAAGAGGAGGTTACAATGAGCAGTTCTTC. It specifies CASKSPRGGYNEQFF.

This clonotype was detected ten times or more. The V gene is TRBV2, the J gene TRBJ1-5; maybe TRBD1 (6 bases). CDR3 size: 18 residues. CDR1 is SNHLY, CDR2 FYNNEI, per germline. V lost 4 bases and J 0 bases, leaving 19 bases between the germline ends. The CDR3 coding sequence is TGTGCCAGCAGTGGTCAGGGGTTCTTGATGGATAGCAATCAGCCCCAGCATTTT. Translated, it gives CASSGQGFLMDSNQPQHF.

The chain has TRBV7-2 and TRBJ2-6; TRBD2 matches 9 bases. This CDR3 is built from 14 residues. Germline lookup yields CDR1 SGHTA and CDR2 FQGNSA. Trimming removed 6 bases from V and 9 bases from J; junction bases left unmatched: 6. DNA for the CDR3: TGTGCCAGCAGTTCTATAGCGGGAGTCAACGTCCTGACTTTC. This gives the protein CASSSIAGVNVLTF.

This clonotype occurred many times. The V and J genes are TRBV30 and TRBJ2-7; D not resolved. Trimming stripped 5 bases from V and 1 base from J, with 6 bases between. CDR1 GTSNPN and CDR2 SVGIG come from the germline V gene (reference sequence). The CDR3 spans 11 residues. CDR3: CAWGGSYEQYF. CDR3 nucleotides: TGTGCCTGGGGTGGATCCTACGAGCAGTACTTC.

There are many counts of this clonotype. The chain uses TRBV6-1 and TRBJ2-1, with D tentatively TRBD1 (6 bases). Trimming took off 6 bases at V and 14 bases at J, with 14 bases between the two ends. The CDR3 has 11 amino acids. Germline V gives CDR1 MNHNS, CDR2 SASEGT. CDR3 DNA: TGTGCCAGCAGAACAGGGTTAAGGGAGTTCTTC. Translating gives CASRTGLREFF.

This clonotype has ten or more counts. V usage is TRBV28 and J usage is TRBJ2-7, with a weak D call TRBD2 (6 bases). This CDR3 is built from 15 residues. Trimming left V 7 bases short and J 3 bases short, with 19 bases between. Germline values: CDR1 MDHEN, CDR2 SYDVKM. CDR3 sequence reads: CASIGRQSFLYEQYF. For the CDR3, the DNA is TGTGCCAGCATCGGGAGACAGTCATTCCTCTACGAGCAGTACTTC.

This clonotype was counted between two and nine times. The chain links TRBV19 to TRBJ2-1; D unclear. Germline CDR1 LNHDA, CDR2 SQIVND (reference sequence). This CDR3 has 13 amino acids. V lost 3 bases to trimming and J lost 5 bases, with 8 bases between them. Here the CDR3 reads CASSMNYNNEQFF. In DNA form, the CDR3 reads TGTGCCAGTAGTATGAACTACAACAATGAGCAGTTCTTC.